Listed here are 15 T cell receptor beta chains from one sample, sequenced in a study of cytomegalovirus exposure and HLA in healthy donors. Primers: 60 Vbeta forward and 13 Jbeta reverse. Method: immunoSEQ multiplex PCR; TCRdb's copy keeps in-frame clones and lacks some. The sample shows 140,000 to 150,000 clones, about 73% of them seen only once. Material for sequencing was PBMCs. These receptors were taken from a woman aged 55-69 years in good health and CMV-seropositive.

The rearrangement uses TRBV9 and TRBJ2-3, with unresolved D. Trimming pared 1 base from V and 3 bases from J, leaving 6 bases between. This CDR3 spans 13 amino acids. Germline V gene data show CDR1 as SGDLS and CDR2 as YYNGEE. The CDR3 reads CASSVPPTDTQYF. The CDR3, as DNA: TGTGCCAGCAGCGTACCTCCTACAGATACGCAGTATTTT.

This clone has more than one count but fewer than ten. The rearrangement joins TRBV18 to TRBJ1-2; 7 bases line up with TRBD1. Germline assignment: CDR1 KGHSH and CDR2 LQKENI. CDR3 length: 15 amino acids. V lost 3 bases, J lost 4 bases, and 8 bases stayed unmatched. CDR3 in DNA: TGTGCCAGCTCACCGACAGGGACGGGGAGCTATGGCTACACCTTC. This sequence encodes CASSPTGTGSYGYTF. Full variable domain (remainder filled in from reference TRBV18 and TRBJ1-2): NAGVMQNPRHLVRRRGQEARLRCSPMKGHSHVYWYRQLPEEGLKFMVYLQKENIIDESGMPKERFSAEFPKEGPSILRIQQVVRGDSAAYFCASSPTGTGSYGYTFGSGTRLTVV.

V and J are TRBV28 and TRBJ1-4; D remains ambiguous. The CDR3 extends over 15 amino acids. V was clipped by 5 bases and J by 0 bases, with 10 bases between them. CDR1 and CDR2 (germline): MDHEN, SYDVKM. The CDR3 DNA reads TGTGCCAGCAGTCCCCACACAGCAACTAATGAAAAACTGTTTTTT. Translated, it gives CASSPHTATNEKLFF.

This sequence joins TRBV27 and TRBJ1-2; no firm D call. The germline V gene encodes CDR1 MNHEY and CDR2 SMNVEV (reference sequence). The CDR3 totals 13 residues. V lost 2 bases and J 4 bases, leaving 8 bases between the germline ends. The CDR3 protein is CASSLSQSYGYTF. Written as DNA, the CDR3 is TGTGCCAGCAGTTTAAGCCAATCCTATGGCTACACCTTC.

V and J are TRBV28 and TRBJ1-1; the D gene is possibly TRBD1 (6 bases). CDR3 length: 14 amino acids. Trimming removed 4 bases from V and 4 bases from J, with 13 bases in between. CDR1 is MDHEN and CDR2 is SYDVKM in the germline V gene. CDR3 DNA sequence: TGTGCCAGCAGTTCCGGGGGGGGCCGCACTGAAGCTTTCTTT. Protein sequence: CASSSGGGRTEAFF.

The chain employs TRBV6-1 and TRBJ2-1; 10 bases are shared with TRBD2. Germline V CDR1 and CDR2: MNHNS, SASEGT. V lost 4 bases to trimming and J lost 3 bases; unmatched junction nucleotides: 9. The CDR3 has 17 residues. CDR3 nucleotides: TGTGCCAGCAGTGTCTCTAGCGGGAGAAGGGGCTACAATGAGCAGTTCTTC. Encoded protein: CASSVSSGRRGYNEQFF.

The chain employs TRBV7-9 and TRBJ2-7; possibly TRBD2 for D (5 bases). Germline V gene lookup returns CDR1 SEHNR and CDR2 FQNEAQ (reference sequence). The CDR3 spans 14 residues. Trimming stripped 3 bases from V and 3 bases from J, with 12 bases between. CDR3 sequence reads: CASSFTSGIYEQYF. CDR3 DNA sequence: TGTGCCAGCAGCTTTACCTCCGGGATCTACGAGCAGTACTTC. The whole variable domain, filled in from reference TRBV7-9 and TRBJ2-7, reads DTGVSQNPRHKITKRGQNVTFRCDPISEHNRLYWYRQTLGQGPEFLTYFQNEAQLEKSRLLSDRFSAERPKGSFSTLEIQRTEQGDSAMYLCASSFTSGIYEQYFGPGTRLTVT.

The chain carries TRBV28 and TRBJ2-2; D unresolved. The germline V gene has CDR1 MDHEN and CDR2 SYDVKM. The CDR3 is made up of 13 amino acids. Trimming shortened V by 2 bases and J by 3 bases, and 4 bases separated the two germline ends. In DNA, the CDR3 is TGTGCCAGCAGTTTACTATACACCGGGGAGCTGTTTTTT. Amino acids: CASSLLYTGELFF.

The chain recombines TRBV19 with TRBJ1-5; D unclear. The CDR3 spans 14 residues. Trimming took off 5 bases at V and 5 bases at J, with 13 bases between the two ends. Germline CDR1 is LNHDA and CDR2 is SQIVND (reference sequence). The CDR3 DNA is TGTGCCAGTAGTTCTTGGGCCAACGATCAGCCCCAGCATTTT. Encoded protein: CASSSWANDQPQHF.

Written as DNA, the CDR3 is TGTGCCAGCAGCTTGGTACCGGGACTGAGGAACACTGAAGCTTTCTTT. Protein sequence: CASSLVPGLRNTEAFF. The chain uses TRBV5-6 and TRBJ1-1; D possibly corresponds to TRBD1 (5 bases). This CDR3 has 16 residues. Germline values: CDR1 SGHDT, CDR2 YYEEEE. Trimming stripped 0 bases from V and 1 base from J, with 13 bases between. The complete variable domain, with remaining parts taken from reference TRBV5-6 and TRBJ1-1, reads DAGVTQSPTHLIKTRGQQVTLRCSPKSGHDTVSWYQQALGQGPQFIFQYYEEEERQRGNFPDRFSGHQFPNYSSELNVNALLLGDSALYLCASSLVPGLRNTEAFFGQGTRLTVV.

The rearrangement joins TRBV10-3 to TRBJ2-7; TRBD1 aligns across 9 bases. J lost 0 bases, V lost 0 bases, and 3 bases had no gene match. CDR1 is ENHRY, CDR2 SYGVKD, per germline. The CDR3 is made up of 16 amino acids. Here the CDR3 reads CAISESGQGSSYEQYF. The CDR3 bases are TGTGCCATCAGTGAGTCGGGACAGGGAAGCTCCTACGAGCAGTACTTC.

Here the CDR3 DNA reads TGTGCCAGCAGTGAACCAAATCGGGTAGTCTACGAGCAGTACTTC. Translated: CASSEPNRVVYEQYF. The chain joins TRBV6-1 to TRBJ2-7; no definite D call. Germline values: CDR1 MNHNS, CDR2 SASEGT. The CDR3 runs 15 residues. Between the trimmed V and J ends, which lost 2 bases and 3 bases, there was a span of 14 bases.

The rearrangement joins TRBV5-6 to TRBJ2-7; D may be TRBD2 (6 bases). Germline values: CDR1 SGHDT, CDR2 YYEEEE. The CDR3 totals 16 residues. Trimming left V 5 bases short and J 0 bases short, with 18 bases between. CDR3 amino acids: CASRPSPGLGSYEQYF. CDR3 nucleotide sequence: TGTGCCAGCAGACCGAGCCCGGGACTGGGCTCCTACGAGCAGTACTTC.

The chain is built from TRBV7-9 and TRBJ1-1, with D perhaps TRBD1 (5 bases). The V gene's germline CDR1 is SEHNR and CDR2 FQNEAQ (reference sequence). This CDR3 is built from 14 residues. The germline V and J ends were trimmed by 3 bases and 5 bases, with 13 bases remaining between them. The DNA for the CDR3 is TGTGCCAGCAGCTTCGGGACTCGGGGGACTGAAGCTTTCTTT. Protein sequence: CASSFGTRGTEAFF. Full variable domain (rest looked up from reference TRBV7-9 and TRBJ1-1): DTGVSQNPRHKITKRGQNVTFRCDPISEHNRLYWYRQTLGQGPEFLTYFQNEAQLEKSRLLSDRFSAERPKGSFSTLEIQRTEQGDSAMYLCASSFGTRGTEAFFGQGTRLTVV.

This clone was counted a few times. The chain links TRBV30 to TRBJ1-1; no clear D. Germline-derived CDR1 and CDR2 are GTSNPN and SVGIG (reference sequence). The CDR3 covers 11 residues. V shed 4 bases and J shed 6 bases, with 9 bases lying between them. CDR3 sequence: CAWTINSEAFF. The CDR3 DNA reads TGTGCCTGGACAATTAACTCTGAAGCTTTCTTT.